This TCR beta chain derives from a study of T-cell memory formation after mild COVID-19 (dated by TCRdb to the early 2020s). Turning to the overall study: TCR sequence clusters from the two donors were found to be largely donor specific. In two donors, T-cell clones that expanded and contracted after mild COVID-19 were followed by sequencing TCRalpha and TCRbeta repertoires longitudinally. Two young, previously healthy adult volunteers, one female and one male, were included in the cohort. What the authors observed across the whole study: Contracting CD4+ clones appeared mostly in the CM and EM memory subsets, whereas CD8+ clones were enriched in EMRA. Only two mild cases were covered by the study, and larger cohorts that include severe cases with pre-infection samples were considered necessary. SARS-CoV-2 specificity was not confirmed for the second-wave clones peaking on day 37. Balanced CD4/CD8 phenotypes were observed for clones contracting from day 15 to 85, whereas a bias towards CD4+ was observed for a second wave of clones expanding from day 15 to 37. Some responding clones were detected in pre-infection memory, which suggested that pre-existing cross-reactive memory T cells had joined the SARS-CoV-2 response.

This clonotype occurred a few times. It lacks a known antigen. Per-nucleotide qualities are absent, and no much larger clonotype sits a single base away. Sequenced on an Illumina NovaSeq 6000. Using 5'RACE with constant-segment primers, TCRalpha and TCRbeta cDNA libraries were constructed, with sample barcodes and unique molecular identifiers added in the process. RNA was extracted from every sample with Trizol reagent. Libraries were amplified in two PCR steps, with a second sample barcode and Illumina TruSeq adapters added in the second step. Sequencing of libraries was performed on an Illumina NovaSeq with 2 x 150 bp paired-end reads. The study's processing was this. With migec v1.2.7, reads were demultiplexed and then collapsed into UMI-guided consensus sequences. Using mixcr v2.1.11, UMI consensuses were aligned to TRA and TRB V and J templates and then assembled into clonotypes. Clonotypes were classified as expanded or contracted when called significant by both edgeR and NoisET, with noise models trained on biological replicates. edgeR calls used a false discovery rate-adjusted p below 0.01 and a log2 fold-change threshold of 1. As an exploratory analysis of dynamics, PCA with hierarchical clustering was applied to max-normalized trajectories of the 1000 most abundant clonotypes. Separately sequenced CD4+ and CD8+ repertoires were used to assign a CD4 or CD8 phenotype to each responding clone. The public reads were reprocessed in TCRdb via fastp at Q25 and MiXCR, keeping in-frame beta chains. When rows share a CDR3 protein, they turn into one entry using the most common DNA and genes. TCRdb's processing, not the authors', yielded these V and J calls. The sample contains roughly 600,000 distinct CDR3 sequences, 18% of them found a single time. The ten largest make up around 13% of the sample.

PBMCs were isolated by Ficoll-Paque density gradient centrifugation. Via the germline V gene (reference sequence), CDR1 is LNHNV and CDR2 YYDKDF. Spanning cysteine to phenylalanine, the CDR3 consists of 12 amino acids. Here the CDR3 DNA is all that survives: 36 bases in frame from base 1. Trimming costs V 1 base and J 10 bases, and their ends lie 10 bases apart. This TCR came from an adult woman who had mild COVID-19 (a few samples of this study predate the infection). The sample titles of this study are shuffled in the database, so cell type and time point are left out; the donor was told from shared clones. Recombination joined TRBV15 with TRBJ2-5, with the D gene not clear enough to name. Sequenced: PBMCs or a T cell subset sorted from them (not recorded which). This receptor has the CDR3 CATSRVGFGQYF. The DNA sequence reads TGTGCCACCAGCAGAGTGGGTTTCGGCCAGTACTTC.